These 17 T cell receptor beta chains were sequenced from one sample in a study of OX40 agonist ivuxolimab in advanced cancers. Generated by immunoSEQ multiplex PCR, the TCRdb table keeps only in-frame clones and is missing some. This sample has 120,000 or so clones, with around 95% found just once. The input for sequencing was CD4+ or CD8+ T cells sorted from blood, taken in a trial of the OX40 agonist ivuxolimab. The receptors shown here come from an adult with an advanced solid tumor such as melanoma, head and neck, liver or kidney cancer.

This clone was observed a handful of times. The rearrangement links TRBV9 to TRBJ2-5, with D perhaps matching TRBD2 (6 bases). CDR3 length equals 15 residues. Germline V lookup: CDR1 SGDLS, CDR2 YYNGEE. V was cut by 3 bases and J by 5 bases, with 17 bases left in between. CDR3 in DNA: TGTGCCAGCAGCGCCCACGGGGGAATAGGGGAGACCCAGTACTTC. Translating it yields CASSAHGGIGETQYF.

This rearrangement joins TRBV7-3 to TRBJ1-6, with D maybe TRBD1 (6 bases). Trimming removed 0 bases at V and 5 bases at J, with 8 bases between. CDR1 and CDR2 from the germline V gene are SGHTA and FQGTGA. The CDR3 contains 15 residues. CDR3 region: CASSLTGQNNSPLHF. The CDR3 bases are TGTGCCAGCAGCTTAACTGGACAGAATAATTCACCCCTCCACTTT.

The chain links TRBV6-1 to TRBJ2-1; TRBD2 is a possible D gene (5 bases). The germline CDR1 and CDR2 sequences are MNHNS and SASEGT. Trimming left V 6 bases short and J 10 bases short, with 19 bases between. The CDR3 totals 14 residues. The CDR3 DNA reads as TGTGCCAGCAGCCCAGAGGGTAGACAAGACGAGCAGTTCTTC. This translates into CASSPEGRQDEQFF.

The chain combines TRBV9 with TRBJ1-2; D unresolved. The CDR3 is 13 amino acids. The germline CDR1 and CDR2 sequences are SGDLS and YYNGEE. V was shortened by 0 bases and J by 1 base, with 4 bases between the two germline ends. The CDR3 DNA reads TGTGCCAGCAGCGTAGCCAATAACTATGGCTACACCTTC. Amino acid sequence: CASSVANNYGYTF. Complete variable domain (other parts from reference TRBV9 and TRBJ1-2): DSGVTQTPKHLITATGQRVTLRCSPRSGDLSVYWYQQSLDQGLQFLIQYYNGEERAKGNILERFSAQQFPDLHSELNLSSLELGDSALYFCASSVANNYGYTFGSGTRLTVV.

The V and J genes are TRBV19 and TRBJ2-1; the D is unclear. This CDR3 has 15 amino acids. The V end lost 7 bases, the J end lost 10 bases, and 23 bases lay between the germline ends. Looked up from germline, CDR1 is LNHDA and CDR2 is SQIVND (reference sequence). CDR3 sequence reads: CASTPSRTASREQFF. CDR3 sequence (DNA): TGTGCCAGTACCCCATCTCGGACCGCTTCCAGGGAGCAGTTCTTC.

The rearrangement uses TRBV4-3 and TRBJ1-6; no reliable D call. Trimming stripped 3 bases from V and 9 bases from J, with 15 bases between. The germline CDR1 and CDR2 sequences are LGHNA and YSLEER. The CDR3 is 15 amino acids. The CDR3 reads CASSQADREGSPLHF. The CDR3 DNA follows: TGCGCCAGCAGCCAGGCGGACCGGGAAGGTTCACCCCTCCACTTT.

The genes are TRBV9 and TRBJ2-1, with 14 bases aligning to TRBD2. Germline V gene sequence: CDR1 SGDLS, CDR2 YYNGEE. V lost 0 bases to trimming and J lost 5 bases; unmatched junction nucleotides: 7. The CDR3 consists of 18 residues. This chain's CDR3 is CASSVDGTSGRTHNEQFF. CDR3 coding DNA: TGTGCCAGCAGCGTAGATGGGACTAGCGGGAGAACTCACAATGAGCAGTTCTTC.

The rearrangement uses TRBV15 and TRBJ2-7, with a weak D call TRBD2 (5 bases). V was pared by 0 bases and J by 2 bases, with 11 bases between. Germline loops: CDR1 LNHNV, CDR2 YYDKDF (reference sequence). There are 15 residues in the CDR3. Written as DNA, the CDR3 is TGTGCCACCAGCAGAGATGCAGCGGTCCCCTACGAGCAGTACTTC. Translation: CATSRDAAVPYEQYF.

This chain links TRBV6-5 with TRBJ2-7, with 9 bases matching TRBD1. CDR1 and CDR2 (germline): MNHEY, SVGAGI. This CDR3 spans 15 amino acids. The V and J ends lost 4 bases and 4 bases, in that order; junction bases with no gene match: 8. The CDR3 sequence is CASSSQRDRVYEQYF. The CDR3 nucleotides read TGTGCCAGCAGTTCCCAACGGGACAGGGTATACGAGCAGTACTTC.

CDR3 sequence (DNA): TGTGCCAGCAGCGTAGTAGCGGGAGGGCCAAATGAGCAGTTCTTC. Its translation: CASSVVAGGPNEQFF. The V gene is TRBV9, the J gene TRBJ2-1; 11 bases map to TRBD2. The CDR3 has 15 amino acids. V was clipped by 0 bases and J by 7 bases; unmatched bases: 3. CDR1 and CDR2 from the germline V gene are SGDLS and YYNGEE.

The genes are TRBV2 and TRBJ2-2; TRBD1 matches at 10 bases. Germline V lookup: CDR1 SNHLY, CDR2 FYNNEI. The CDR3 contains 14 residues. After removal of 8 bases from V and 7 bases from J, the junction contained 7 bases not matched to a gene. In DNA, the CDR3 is TGTGCCAGCTTCCGGGACAGGGGTTACGGGGAGCTGTTTTTT. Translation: CASFRDRGYGELFF.

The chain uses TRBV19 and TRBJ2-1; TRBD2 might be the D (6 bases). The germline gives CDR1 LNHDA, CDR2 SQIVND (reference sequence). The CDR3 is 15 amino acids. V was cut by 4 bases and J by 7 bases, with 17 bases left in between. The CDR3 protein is CASSSQRVHWNEQFF. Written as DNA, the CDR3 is TGTGCCAGTAGTAGCCAGCGGGTCCATTGGAATGAGCAGTTCTTC.

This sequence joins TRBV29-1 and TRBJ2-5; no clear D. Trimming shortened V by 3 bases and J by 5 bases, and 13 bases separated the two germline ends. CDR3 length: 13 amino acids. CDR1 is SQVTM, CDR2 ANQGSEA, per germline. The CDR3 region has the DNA TGCAGCGTTGATTGGTCAGGCCGGGAGACCCAGTACTTC. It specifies CSVDWSGRETQYF.

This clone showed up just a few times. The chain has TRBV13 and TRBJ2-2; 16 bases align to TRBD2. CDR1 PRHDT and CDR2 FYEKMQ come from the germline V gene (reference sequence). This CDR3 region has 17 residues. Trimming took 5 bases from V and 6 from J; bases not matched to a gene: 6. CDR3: CASSGTSGRALSGELFF. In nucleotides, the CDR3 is TGTGCCAGCAGCGGGACTAGCGGGAGGGCCTTATCCGGGGAGCTGTTTTTT.

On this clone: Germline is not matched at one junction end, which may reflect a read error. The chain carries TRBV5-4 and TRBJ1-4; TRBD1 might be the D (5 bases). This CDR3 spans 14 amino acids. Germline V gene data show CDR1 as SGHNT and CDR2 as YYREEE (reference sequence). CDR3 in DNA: TGTGCCAGCAGCTGGGGGAGCTCAAATGAAAATCTGTTTTTT. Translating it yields CASSWGSSNENLFF.

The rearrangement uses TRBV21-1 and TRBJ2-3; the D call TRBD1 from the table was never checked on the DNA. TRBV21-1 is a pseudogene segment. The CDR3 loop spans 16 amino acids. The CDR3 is CASSRTDLWGRDTQYF. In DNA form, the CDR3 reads TGTGCCAGCAGCAGGACCGATCTCTGGGGCCGGGATACGCAGTATTTT.

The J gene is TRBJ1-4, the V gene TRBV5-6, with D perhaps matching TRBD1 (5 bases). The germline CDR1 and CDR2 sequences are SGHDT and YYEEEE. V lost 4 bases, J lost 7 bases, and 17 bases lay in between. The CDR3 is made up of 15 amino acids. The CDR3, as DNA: TGTGCCAGCAGCACCTTGGGGGATTACGGTGAAAAACTGTTTTTT. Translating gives CASSTLGDYGEKLFF.